This T cell receptor (beta chain) was recovered during a study of cytomegalovirus exposure and HLA in healthy donors. Study results and caveats: V- and J-gene trimming in TCR beta was tied to a missense DCLRE1C variant by an analysis performed later.

This clone was observed a single time. As yet, its antigen is unknown. This CDR3 is built from 15 residues. Trimming shortened V by 2 bases and J by 3 bases, and 11 bases separated the two germline ends. The germline V gene encodes CDR1 SGDLS and CDR2 YYNGEE. 60 Vbeta and 13 Jbeta primers were used in PCR. Generated by immunoSEQ multiplex PCR, the TCRdb table keeps only in-frame clones and is missing some. The table has around 96,000 clones, about three quarters seen once. The TCR comes from a man under 40 in good health and CMV-seropositive. This chain uses TRBV9 with TRBJ2-2; D perhaps matches TRBD1 (5 bases). Sequencing was carried out using PBMCs. The CDR3 DNA is TGTGCCAGCAGCGTCTCAGGGTGGTACACCGGGGAGCTGTTTTTT. Translating gives CASSVSGWYTGELFF.